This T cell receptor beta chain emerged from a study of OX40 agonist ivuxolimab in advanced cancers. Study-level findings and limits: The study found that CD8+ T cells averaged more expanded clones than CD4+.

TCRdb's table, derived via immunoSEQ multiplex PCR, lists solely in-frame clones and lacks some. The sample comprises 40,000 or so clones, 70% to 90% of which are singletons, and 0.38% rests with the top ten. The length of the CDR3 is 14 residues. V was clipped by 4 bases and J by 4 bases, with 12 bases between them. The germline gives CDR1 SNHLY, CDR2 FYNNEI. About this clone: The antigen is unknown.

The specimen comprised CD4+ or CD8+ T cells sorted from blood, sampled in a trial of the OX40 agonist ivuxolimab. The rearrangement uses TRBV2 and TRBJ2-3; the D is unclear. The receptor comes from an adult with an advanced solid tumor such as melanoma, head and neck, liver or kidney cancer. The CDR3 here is CASSGSSWADTQYF. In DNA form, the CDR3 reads TGTGCCAGCAGTGGTAGTAGTTGGGCAGATACGCAGTATTTT.